This TCR beta chain was observed in a study of human T cells and chemical hapten exposure. Germline-derived CDR1 and CDR2 are MNHEY and SVGAGI. The CDR3 consists of 14 residues. Deletions cut 0 bases from V and 4 bases from J, with 9 bases between. Sample time point: pre-sensitization, week 0. Specified treatment: therapeutic diphenylcyclopropenone sensitization with weekly scalp DPC. Investigators collected blood before applying each patch test. In the authors' workflow: Sample TCR counts, which ranged from roughly 23,224 to 750,000, had a median of about 100,000. MiXCR, run by TCRdb on the RACE reads, gives a single entry per CDR3 protein. These V and J calls rely on TCRdb rather than the paper's analysis. The sample contains around 260,000 distinct CDR3 sequences, around 9.3% of which appear only once. General study findings and limits: PT1 expanded TCR numbers rose with patch test score. TCRs exceeding 1 in 1000 frequency stayed unchanged with DPC sensitization.

This clonotype was seen only a few times. What it binds is unknown. The clonotype originates from a middle-aged woman with alopecia areata. Some clones in this sample may be carry-over from other donors' samples. Specimen: whole blood, collected in connection with sensitization to the hapten diphenylcyclopropenone (DPC). The chain couples TRBV6-5 to TRBJ1-2; D is ambiguous. DNA for the CDR3: TGTGCCAGCAGTTACTCGCCCTCCCCCTATGGCTACACCTTC. It encodes CASSYSPSPYGYTF.